The rows below give T cell receptor beta chains drawn from one sample of a study of T cell responses to AZD1222 COVID-19 vaccine. TCRdb's copy holds only in-frame clones and misses some; the assay was immunoSEQ multiplex PCR. The table has roughly 91,000 clones, roughly 90% seen once. Sequenced here: peripheral blood, sampled on day 0 of AZD1222 vaccination. These receptors were taken from an adult in good health. The CDR3 runs from the conserved cysteine through the conserved F or W. A D gene is named only where the DNA matches it firmly. Size is stated for part of the rows, as once, few or many counts, or as a class when the clone is expanded.

TRBJ1-6	NA	NA	13	TRBV2	CASSELDATPLHF	TGTGCCAGCAGTGAACTGGACGCTACACCCCTCCACTTT
TRBJ2-7	NA	NA	17	TRBV14	CASSQDRSSPSSYEQYF	TGTGCCAGCAGCCAAGATCGGTCCAGTCCGAGCTCCTACGAGCAGTACTTC
TRBJ1-1	NA	NA	14	TRBV9	CASSPDRGHPEAFF	TGTGCCAGCAGCCCTGACAGAGGGCACCCTGAAGCTTTCTTT
TRBJ1-6	NA	NA	17	TRBV5-3	CARSTLSRGSYNSPLHF	TGTGCCAGAAGCACGTTAAGCAGGGGATCCTATAATTCACCCCTCCACTTT
TRBJ1-5	NA	TRBD1	16	TRBV6-1	CASSGNRDREDQPQHF	TGTGCCAGCAGTGGAAACCGGGACAGGGAGGATCAGCCCCAGCATTTT
TRBJ2-2	NA	NA	15	TRBV20-1	CSASVFGDNTGELFF	TGCAGTGCTAGTGTGTTCGGAGACAACACCGGGGAGCTGTTTTTT
TRBJ1-2	once	NA	13	TRBV2	CASSEQGNYGYTF	TGTGCCAGCAGTGAACAGGGGAACTATGGCTACACCTTC
TRBJ1-1	NA	NA	13	TRBV27	CASSLYDNTEAFF	TGTGCCAGCAGTTTATACGACAACACTGAAGCTTTCTTT
TRBJ2-5	NA	NA	15	TRBV9	CASSVDIGTQETQYF	TGTGCCAGCAGCGTGGATATCGGGACGCAAGAGACCCAGTACTTC
TRBJ2-2	NA	NA	12	TRBV27	CASSLYTGELFF	TGTGCCAGCAGTTTATACACCGGGGAGCTGTTTTTT
TRBJ2-3	NA	NA	14	TRBV11-3	CASSRSGLADTQYF	TGTGCCAGCAGCCGGTCGGGTTTAGCAGATACGCAGTATTTT
TRBJ1-2	NA	NA	13	TRBV30	CAWSVEGLSGYTF	TGTGCCTGGAGTGTAGAGGGGCTTAGTGGCTACACCTTC
TRBJ1-2	NA	TRBD1	15	TRBV11-2	CASSHGQGRSNGYTF	TGTGCCAGCAGCCACGGACAGGGCAGAAGTAATGGCTACACCTTC
TRBJ1-5	NA	NA	15	TRBV7-8	CASSLVAAVNQPQHF	TGTGCCAGCAGCTTAGTCGCGGCAGTCAATCAGCCCCAGCATTTT
TRBJ1-1	once	NA	16	TRBV11-2	CASSLNSRTPNTEAFF	TGTGCCAGCAGCTTAAATTCGAGGACACCCAACACTGAAGCTTTCTTT
TRBJ2-7	NA	TRBD2	15	TRBV10-3	CAISGTSGGIYEQYF	TGTGCCATCAGCGGAACTAGCGGGGGTATCTACGAGCAGTACTTC
TRBJ2-1	NA	TRBD2	15	TRBV4-1	CASSQGLAGRYEQFF	TGCGCCAGCAGCCAAGGACTAGCGGGACGGTATGAGCAGTTCTTC
TRBJ2-3	NA	NA	14	TRBV6-2/TRBV6-3	CASSGPFATDTQYF	TGTGCCAGCAGCGGGCCATTTGCAACAGATACGCAGTATTTT
TRBJ1-5	NA	NA	14	TRBV7-9	CASSSQGYNQPQHF	TGTGCCAGCAGCTCCCAGGGGTACAATCAGCCCCAGCATTTT
TRBJ2-1	NA	NA	12	TRBV30	CAWSVGNNEQFF	TGTGCCTGGAGTGTTGGGAACAATGAGCAGTTCTTC
TRBJ1-6	NA	NA	14	TRBV10-3	CAIRRGQGNSPLHF	TGTGCCATCAGGCGGGGGCAGGGGAATTCACCCCTCCACTTT
TRBJ2-7	NA	TRBD1	17	TRBV3-1/TRBV3-2	CASSQDPGGTGVYEQYF	TGTGCCAGCAGCCAAGATCCAGGCGGGACAGGGGTGTACGAGCAGTACTTC
TRBJ1-2	NA	NA	13	TRBV14	CASSPGTSYGYTF	TGTGCCAGCAGCCCTGGGACAAGTTATGGCTACACCTTC
TRBJ1-1	once	TRBD1	14	TRBV2	CASSRDRENTEAFF	TGTGCCAGCAGTAGGGACAGGGAGAACACTGAAGCTTTCTTT
TRBJ2-1	NA	TRBD2	20	TRBV4-1	CASSPPGLAGERSSYNEQFF	TGCGCCAGCAGCCCCCCGGGACTAGCGGGGGAACGGAGCTCCTACAATGAGCAGTTCTTC
TRBJ1-1	NA	NA	13	TRBV28	CASRTELHTEAFF	TGTGCCAGCAGGACAGAACTCCACACTGAAGCTTTCTTT
TRBJ2-1	NA	NA	14	TRBV27	CASSPAGPYNEQFF	TGTGCCAGCAGTCCCGCAGGCCCTTACAATGAGCAGTTCTTC
TRBJ1-5	once	TRBD1	17	TRBV19	CASSIQFGQGGNQPQHF	TGTGCCAGTAGTATTCAATTCGGACAGGGGGGCAATCAGCCCCAGCATTTT
TRBJ2-3	NA	TRBD1	11	TRBV28	CASTRQGTFYF	TGTGCCAGCACCCGACAGGGGACCTTCTATTTT
TRBJ2-1	NA	TRBD1	15	TRBV5-5	CASSLVAGGINEQFF	TGTGCCAGCAGCTTGGTTGCAGGGGGTATAAATGAGCAGTTCTTC
TRBJ1-5	NA	NA	15	TRBV21-1	CASSKWEGARQPQHF	TGTGCCAGCAGCAAATGGGAGGGGGCCAGGCAGCCCCAGCATTTT
TRBJ1-2	NA	TRBD1	13	TRBV5-5	CASSQQGSYGYTF	TGTGCCAGCAGCCAACAGGGGTCCTATGGCTACACCTTC
TRBJ1-4	NA	NA	15	TRBV4-1	CASSQEWTRGEKLFF	TGCGCCAGCAGCCAGGAGTGGACCAGGGGTGAAAAACTGTTTTTT
TRBJ1-2	NA	NA	11	TRBV28	CASSFPGGYTF	TGTGCCAGCAGTTTCCCCGGTGGCTACACCTTC
TRBJ1-5	NA	NA	13	TRBV30	CAWTRDSNQPQHF	TGTGCCTGGACTAGGGATAGCAATCAGCCCCAGCATTTT
TRBJ1-5	NA	NA	13	TRBV19	CASSEQVNQPQHF	TGTGCCAGTAGTGAACAGGTTAATCAGCCCCAGCATTTT
TRBJ1-4	NA	NA	14	TRBV15	CATSSRSRYEKLFF	TGTGCCACCAGCAGCCGCTCCCGGTATGAAAAACTGTTTTTT
TRBJ1-5	NA	NA	16	TRBV6-1	CASSGGTADSNQPQHF	TGTGCCAGCAGTGGAGGAACAGCCGATAGCAATCAGCCCCAGCATTTT
TRBJ2-7	NA	NA	12	TRBV14	CASSLGGHRVHF	TGTGCCAGCAGCCTCGGCGGGCATCGAGTTCACTTC
TRBJ2-5	few	NA	14	TRBV3-1/TRBV3-2	CASSQGIRDETQYF	TGTGCCAGCAGCCAAGGGATCAGGGATGAGACCCAGTACTTC
TRBJ2-3	NA	NA	17	TRBV6-2/TRBV6-3	CASSSHLGGPSTDTQYF	TGTGCCAGCAGTTCCCATTTGGGGGGACCCAGCACAGATACGCAGTATTTT
TRBJ2-7	once	TRBD1	14	TRBV9	CASSSLPQGDEQYF	TGTGCCAGCAGCAGTCTACCCCAGGGGGACGAGCAGTACTTC
TRBJ1-1	NA	NA	14	TRBV6-2/TRBV6-3	CASSHFTVNTEAFF	TGTGCCAGCAGTCATTTTACGGTGAACACTGAAGCTTTCTTT
TRBJ2-3	NA	NA	12	TRBV5-8	CASRQVTDTQYF	TGTGCCAGCAGACAGGTCACAGATACGCAGTATTTT
TRBJ2-7	NA	NA	16	TRBV11-2	CASSTPRGRSSYEQYF	TGTGCCAGCAGCACCCCTCGGGGGCGGAGCTCCTACGAGCAGTACTTC
TRBJ2-7	NA	TRBD2	14	TRBV29-1	CSVSLAGASYEQYF	TGCAGCGTTTCCCTAGCGGGAGCCTCCTACGAGCAGTACTTC
TRBJ1-2	NA	TRBD1	14	TRBV6-5	CASSYSGTGSGYTF	TGTGCCAGCAGTTACTCCGGGACAGGGTCTGGCTACACCTTC
TRBJ1-2	few	NA	15	TRBV7-2	CASSLVTSANYGYTF	TGTGCCAGCAGCTTAGTGACATCAGCTAACTATGGCTACACCTTC
TRBJ1-1	NA	TRBD1	13	TRBV6-5	CASRGQVNTEAFF	TGTGCCAGCAGGGGACAGGTGAACACTGAAGCTTTCTTT
TRBJ1-2	few	NA	13	TRBV5-4	CASSLGGNYGYTF	TGTGCCAGCAGCTTGGGGGGGAACTATGGCTACACCTTC
TRBJ2-1	NA	TRBD1	15	TRBV9	CASSGDRASYNEQFF	TGTGCCAGCAGCGGCGACAGGGCTTCCTACAATGAGCAGTTCTTC
TRBJ1-1	NA	TRBD1	15	TRBV5-1	CASSLQGGSNTEAFF	TGCGCCAGCAGCCTCCAGGGGGGCTCGAACACTGAAGCTTTCTTT
TRBJ1-5	NA	NA	16	TRBV4-1	CASSQPTRGRGVPQHF	TGCGCCAGCAGCCAGCCTACCAGGGGCCGGGGAGTGCCCCAGCATTTT